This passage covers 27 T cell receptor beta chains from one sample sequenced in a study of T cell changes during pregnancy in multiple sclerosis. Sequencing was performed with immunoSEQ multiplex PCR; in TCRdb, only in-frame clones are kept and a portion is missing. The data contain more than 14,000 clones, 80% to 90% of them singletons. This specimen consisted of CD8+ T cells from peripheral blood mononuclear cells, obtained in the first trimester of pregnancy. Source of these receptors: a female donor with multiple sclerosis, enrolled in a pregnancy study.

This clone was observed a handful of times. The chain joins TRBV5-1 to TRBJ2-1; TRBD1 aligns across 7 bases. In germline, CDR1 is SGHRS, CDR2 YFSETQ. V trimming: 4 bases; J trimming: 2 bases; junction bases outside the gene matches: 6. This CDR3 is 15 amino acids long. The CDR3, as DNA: TGCGCCAGCAGCCTGGACAGGTCGACCTACAATGAGCAGTTCTTC. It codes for CASSLDRSTYNEQFF.

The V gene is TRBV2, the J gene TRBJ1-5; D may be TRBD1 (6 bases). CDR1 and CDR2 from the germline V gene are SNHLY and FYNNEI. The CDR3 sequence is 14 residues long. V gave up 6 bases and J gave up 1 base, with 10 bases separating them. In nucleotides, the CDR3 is TGTGCCAGCAGGGGAAGGGGGAGCAATCAGCCCCAGCATTTT. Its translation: CASRGRGSNQPQHF.

DNA of the CDR3: TGTGCCAGCAGTTACTCGAGGTCCTTTGGTGAAAAACTGTTTTTT. Translating gives CASSYSRSFGEKLFF. The chain uses TRBV6-5 and TRBJ1-4; D is unclear. Germline CDR1 MNHEY, CDR2 SVGAGI. Trimming took off 0 bases at V and 7 bases at J, with 12 bases between the two ends. The CDR3 runs to 15 residues.

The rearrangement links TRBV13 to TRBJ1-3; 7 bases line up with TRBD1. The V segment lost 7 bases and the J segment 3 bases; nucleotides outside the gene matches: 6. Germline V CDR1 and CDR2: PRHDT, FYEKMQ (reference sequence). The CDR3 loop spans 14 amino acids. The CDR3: CASKPGGLGNTIYF. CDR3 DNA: TGTGCCAGCAAGCCAGGGGGTCTTGGAAACACCATATATTTT.

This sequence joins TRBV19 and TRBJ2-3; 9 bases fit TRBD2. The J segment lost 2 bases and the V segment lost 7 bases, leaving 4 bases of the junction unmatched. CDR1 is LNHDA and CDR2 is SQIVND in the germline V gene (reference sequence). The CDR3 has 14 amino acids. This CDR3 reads CASKASGDTDTQYF. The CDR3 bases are TGTGCCAGTAAGGCTAGCGGGGACACAGATACGCAGTATTTT.

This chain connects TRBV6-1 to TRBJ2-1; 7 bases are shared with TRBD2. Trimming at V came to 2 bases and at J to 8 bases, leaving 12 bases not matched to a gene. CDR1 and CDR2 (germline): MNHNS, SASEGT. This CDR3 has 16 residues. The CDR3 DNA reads TGTGCCAGCAGTGAATGGGGGGGGAGCGGTTTAGATGAGCAGTTCTTC. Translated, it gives CASSEWGGSGLDEQFF.

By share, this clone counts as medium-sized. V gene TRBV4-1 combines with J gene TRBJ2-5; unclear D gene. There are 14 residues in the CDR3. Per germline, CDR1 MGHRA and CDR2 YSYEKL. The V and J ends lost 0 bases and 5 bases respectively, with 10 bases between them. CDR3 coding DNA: TGCGCCAGCAGCCAAGAAAGGTTCAGGGAGACCCAGTACTTC. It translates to CASSQERFRETQYF.

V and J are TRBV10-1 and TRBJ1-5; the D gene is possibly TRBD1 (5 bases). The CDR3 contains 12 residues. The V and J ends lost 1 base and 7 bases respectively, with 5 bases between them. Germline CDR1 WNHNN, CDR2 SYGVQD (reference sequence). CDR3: CASSEWGQPQHF. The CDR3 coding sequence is TGCGCCAGCAGTGAGTGGGGCCAGCCCCAGCATTTT.

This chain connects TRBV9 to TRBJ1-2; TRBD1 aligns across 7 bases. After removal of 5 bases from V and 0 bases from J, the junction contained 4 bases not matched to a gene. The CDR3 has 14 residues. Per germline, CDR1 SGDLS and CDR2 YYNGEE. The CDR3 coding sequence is TGTGCCAGCAGTCCCGGGACAGCTAACTATGGCTACACCTTC. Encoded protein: CASSPGTANYGYTF.

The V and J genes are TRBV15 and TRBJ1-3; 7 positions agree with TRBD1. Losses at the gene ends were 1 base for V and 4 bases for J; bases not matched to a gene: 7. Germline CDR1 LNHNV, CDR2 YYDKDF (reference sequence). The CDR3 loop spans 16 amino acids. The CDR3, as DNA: TGTGCCACCAGCAGAGCTACTACAGGGGCCGGAAACACCATATATTTT. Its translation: CATSRATTGAGNTIYF.

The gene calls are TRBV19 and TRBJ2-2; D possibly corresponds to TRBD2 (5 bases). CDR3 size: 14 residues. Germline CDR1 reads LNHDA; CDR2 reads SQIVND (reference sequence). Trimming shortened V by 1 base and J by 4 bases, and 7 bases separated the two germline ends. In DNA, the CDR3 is TGTGCCAGTAGTATAGCGGGGAGCACCGGGGAGCTGTTTTTT. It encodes CASSIAGSTGELFF.

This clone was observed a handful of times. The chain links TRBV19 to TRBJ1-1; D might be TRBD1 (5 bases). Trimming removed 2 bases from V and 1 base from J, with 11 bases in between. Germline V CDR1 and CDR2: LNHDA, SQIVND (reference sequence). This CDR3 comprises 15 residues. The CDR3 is CASSITGGKNTEAFF. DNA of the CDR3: TGTGCCAGTAGTATAACTGGGGGGAAGAACACTGAAGCTTTCTTT.

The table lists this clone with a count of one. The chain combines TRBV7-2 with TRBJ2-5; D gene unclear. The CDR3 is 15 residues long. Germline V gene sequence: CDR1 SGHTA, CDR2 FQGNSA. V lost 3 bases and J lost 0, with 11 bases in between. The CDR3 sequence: CASSLGRLYQETQYF. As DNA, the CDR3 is TGTGCCAGCAGCTTGGGCCGTCTGTACCAAGAGACCCAGTACTTC.

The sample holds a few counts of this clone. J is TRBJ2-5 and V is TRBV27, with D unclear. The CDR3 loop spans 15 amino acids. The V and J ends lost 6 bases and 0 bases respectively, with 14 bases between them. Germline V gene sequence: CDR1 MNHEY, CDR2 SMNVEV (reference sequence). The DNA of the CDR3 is TGTGCCAGCAGACCCTTTACATCGTACCAAGAGACCCAGTACTTC. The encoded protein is CASRPFTSYQETQYF.

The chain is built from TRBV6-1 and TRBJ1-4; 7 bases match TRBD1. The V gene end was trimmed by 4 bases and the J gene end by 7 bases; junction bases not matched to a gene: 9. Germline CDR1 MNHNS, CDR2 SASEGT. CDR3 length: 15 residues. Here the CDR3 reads CASSVLRGTPEKLFF. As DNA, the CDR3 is TGTGCCAGCAGTGTTCTCAGGGGGACCCCTGAAAAACTGTTTTTT.

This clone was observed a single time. The CDR3 region has the DNA TGCGCCAGCAGCCCAGGGGGGAGTCCCGAGCAGTACTTC. Encoded protein: CASSPGGSPEQYF. The V gene is TRBV5-1, the J gene TRBJ2-7; the D gene is possibly TRBD1 (7 bases). CDR3 size: 13 residues. Between the trimmed V and J ends, which lost 4 bases and 6 bases, there was a span of 14 bases. Per germline, CDR1 SGHRS and CDR2 YFSETQ.

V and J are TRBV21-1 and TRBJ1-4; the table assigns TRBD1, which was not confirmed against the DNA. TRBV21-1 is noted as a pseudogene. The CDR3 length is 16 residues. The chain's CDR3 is CASSDRDKATNEKLFF. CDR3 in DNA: TGTGCCAGCAGCGACCGGGACAAAGCAACTAATGAAAAACTGTTTTTT.

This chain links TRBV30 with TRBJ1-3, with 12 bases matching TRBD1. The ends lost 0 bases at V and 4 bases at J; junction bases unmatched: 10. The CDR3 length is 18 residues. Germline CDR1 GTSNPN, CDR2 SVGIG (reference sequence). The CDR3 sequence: CAWSVLPGTGGFGNTIYF. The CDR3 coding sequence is TGTGCCTGGAGTGTACTTCCCGGGACAGGGGGCTTCGGAAACACCATATATTTT.

The CDR3 region is CASSFRHRGPMNTEAFF. CDR3 coding DNA: TGTGCCAGCAGTTTCCGCCACAGGGGACCTATGAACACTGAAGCTTTCTTT. This chain connects TRBV27 to TRBJ1-1; TRBD1 aligns across 7 bases. Germline V lookup: CDR1 MNHEY, CDR2 SMNVEV (reference sequence). This CDR3 region has 17 residues. The J segment lost 0 bases and the V segment lost 3 bases, leaving 10 bases of the junction unmatched.

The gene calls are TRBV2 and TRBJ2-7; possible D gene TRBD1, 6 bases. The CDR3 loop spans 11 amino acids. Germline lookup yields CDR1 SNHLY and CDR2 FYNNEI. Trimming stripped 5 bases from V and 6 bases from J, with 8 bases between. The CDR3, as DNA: TGTGCCAGCAGTCGGGACATCGAGCAGTACTTC. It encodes CASSRDIEQYF.

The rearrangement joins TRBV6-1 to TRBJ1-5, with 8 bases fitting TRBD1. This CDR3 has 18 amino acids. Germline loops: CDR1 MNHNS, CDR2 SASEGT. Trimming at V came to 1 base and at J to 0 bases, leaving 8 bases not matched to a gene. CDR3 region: CASSEVQGGAYSNQPQHF. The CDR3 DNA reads TGTGCCAGCAGTGAAGTACAGGGGGGGGCATATAGCAATCAGCCCCAGCATTTT.

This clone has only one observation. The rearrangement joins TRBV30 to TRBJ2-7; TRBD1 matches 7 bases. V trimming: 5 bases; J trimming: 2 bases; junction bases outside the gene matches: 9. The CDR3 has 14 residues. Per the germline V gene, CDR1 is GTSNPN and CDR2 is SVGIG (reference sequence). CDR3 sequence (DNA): TGTGCCTGGGGCCGGGACAGTAGTACCTACGAGCAGTACTTC. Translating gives CAWGRDSSTYEQYF.

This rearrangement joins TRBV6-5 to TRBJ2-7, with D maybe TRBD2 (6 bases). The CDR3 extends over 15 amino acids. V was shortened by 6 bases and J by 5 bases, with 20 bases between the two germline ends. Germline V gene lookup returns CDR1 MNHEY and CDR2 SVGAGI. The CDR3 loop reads CASSAGRGRINEQYF. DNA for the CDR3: TGTGCCAGCAGCGCCGGGCGGGGCAGGATAAACGAGCAGTACTTC.

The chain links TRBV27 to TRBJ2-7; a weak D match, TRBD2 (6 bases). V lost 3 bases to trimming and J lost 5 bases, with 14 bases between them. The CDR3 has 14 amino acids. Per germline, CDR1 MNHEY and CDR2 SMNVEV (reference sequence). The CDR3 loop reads CASSFSQGGNEQYF. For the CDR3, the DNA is TGTGCCAGCAGTTTCAGCCAGGGAGGCAACGAGCAGTACTTC.

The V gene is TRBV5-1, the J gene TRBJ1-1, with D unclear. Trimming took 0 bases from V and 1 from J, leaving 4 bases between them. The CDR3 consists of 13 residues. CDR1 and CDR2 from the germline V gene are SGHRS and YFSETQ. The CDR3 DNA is TGCGCCAGCAGCTTGGAACAGAACACTGAAGCTTTCTTT. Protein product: CASSLEQNTEAFF.

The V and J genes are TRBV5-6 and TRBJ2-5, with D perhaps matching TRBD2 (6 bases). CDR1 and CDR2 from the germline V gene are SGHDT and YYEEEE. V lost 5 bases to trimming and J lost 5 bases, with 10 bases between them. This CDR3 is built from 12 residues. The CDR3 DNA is TGTGCCAGCAGGGGAGGTGGGGAGACCCAGTACTTC. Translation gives CASRGGGETQYF.

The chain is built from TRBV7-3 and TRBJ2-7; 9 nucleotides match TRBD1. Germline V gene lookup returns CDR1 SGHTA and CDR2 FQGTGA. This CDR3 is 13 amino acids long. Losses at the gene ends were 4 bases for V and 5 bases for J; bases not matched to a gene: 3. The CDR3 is CASSYGTGNEQYF. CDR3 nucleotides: TGTGCCAGCAGCTACGGGACAGGGAACGAGCAGTACTTC.